Described below is a single TCR beta chain sequence and its context. The antigen is undetermined. This entry comes from a study of cytomegalovirus exposure and HLA in healthy donors. Study-level findings and limits: Follow-up analysis seemed to connect common viral pathogens with several of the most significant clusters identified. Reports showed the classifier diagnosing cytomegalovirus status with high specificity and sensitivity. 87-base-pair reads could not separate some V segments, including TRBV6-2 and TRBV6-3.

A multiplex PCR was run with 60 Vbeta primers and 13 Jbeta primers. Per the authors' pipeline: Approximately 11 million of 70 million to 80 million unique TCR beta chains were shared, per a later count. The table came from immunoSEQ multiplex PCR; TCRdb's copy has only in-frame clones and leaves some out. V and J calls and clone size are given by that table; D and trimming were obtained from the DNA. Counted here are roughly 100,000 clones, 15% occurring once; the ten biggest clones make up around 0.9%. CDR1 and CDR2 from the germline V gene are SEHNR and FQNEAQ (reference sequence). This CDR3 is built from 13 residues. V lost 5 bases and J lost 6, with 11 bases in between.

What was sequenced was PBMCs. The receptor comes from a female donor in good health and CMV-seronegative. V and J are TRBV7-9 and TRBJ1-5; D call uncertain. CDR3 DNA: TGTGCCAGCAGCCCGGGAAGGACTCAGCCCCAGCATTTT. It codes for CASSPGRTQPQHF.